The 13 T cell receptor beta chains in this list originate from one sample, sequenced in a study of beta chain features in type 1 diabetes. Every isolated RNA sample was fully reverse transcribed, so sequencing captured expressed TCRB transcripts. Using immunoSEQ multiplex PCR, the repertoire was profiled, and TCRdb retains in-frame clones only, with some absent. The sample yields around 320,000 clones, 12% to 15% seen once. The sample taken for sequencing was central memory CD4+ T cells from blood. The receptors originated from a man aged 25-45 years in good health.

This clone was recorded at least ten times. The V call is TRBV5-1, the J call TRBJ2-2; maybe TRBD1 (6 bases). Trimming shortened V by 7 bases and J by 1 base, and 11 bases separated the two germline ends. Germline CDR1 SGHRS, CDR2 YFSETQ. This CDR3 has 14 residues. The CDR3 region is CASDLTGNTGELFF. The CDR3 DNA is TGCGCCAGCGATCTGACAGGGAACACCGGGGAGCTGTTTTTT.

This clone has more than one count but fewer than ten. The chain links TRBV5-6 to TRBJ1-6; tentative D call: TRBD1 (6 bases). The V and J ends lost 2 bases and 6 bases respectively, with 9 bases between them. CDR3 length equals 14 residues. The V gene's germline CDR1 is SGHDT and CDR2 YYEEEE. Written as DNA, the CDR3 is TGTGCCAGCAGCTTTCGGACAGCTAATTCACCCCTCCACTTT. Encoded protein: CASSFRTANSPLHF.

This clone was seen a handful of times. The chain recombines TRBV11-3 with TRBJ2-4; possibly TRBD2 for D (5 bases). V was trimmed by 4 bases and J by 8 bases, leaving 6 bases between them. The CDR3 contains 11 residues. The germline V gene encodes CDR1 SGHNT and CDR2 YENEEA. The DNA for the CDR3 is TGTGCCAGCAGCTCGCGGGACATTCAGTACTTC. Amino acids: CASSSRDIQYF.

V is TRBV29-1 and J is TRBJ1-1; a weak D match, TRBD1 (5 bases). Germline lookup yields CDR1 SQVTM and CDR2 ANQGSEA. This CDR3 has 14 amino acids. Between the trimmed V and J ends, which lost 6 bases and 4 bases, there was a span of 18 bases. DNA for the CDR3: TGCAGCGTCGCCCCCGGGACCTCGGGCACTGAAGCTTTCTTT. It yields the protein CSVAPGTSGTEAFF.

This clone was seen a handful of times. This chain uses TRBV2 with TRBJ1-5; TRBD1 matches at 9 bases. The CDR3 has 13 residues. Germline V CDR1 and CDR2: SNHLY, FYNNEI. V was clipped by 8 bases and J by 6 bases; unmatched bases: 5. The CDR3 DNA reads TGTGCCAGCGGGGGACAGGGAGGTCAGCCCCAGCATTTT. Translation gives CASGGQGGQPQHF.

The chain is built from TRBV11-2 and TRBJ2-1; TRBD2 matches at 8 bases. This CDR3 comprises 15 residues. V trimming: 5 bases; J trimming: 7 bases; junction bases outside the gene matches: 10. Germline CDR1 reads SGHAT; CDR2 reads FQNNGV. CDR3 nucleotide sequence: TGTGCCAGCAGCACGGCGGGACTAGGGGATAATGAGCAGTTCTTC. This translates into CASSTAGLGDNEQFF.

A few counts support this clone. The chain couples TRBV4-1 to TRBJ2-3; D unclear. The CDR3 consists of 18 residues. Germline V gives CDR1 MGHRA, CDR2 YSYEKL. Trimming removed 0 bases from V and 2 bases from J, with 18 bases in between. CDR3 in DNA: TGCGCCAGCAGCCAAGATCTAGGGCGGTGGCGATTCACAGATACGCAGTATTTT. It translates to CASSQDLGRWRFTDTQYF.

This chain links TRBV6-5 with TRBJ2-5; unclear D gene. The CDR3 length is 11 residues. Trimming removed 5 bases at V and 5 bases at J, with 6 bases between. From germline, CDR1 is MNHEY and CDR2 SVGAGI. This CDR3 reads CASSEGETQYF. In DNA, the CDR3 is TGTGCCAGCAGTGAAGGGGAGACCCAGTACTTC.

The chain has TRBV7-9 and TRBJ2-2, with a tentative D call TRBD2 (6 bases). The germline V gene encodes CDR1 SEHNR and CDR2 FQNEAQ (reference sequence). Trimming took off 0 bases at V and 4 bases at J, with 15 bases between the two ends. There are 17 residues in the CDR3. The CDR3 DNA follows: TGTGCCAGCAGCTTAGCCGTAGCGGCTCTTAGCACCGGGGAGCTGTTTTTT. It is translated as CASSLAVAALSTGELFF.

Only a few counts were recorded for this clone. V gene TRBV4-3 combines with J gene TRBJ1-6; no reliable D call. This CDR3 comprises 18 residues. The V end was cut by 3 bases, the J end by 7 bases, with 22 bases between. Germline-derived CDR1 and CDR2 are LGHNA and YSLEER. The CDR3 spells CASSHGLAQRRVNSPLHF. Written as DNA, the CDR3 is TGCGCCAGCAGCCATGGGTTAGCCCAAAGGCGGGTAAATTCACCCCTCCACTTT.

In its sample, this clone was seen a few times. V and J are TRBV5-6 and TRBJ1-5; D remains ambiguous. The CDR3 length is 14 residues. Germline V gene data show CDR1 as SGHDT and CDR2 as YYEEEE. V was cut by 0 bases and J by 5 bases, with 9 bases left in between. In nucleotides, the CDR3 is TGTGCCAGCAGCTTGGTCGGGAGCTATCAGCCCCAGCATTTT. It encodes CASSLVGSYQPQHF. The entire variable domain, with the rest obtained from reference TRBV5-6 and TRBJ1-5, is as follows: DAGVTQSPTHLIKTRGQQVTLRCSPKSGHDTVSWYQQALGQGPQFIFQYYEEEERQRGNFPDRFSGHQFPNYSSELNVNALLLGDSALYLCASSLVGSYQPQHFGDGTRLSIL.

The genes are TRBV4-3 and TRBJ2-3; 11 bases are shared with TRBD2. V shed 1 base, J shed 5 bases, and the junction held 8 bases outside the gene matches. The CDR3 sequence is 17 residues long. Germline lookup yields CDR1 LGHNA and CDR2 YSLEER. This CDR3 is CASSQGTSGLPLDTQYF. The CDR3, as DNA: TGCGCCAGCAGCCAAGGGACTAGCGGGCTACCACTAGATACGCAGTATTTT.

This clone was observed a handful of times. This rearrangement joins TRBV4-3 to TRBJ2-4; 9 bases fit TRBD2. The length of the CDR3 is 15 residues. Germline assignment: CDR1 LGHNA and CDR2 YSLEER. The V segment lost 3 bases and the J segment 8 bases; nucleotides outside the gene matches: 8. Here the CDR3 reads CASSQDWERGDIQYF. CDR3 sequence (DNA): TGCGCCAGCAGCCAGGATTGGGAGCGGGGGGACATTCAGTACTTC.